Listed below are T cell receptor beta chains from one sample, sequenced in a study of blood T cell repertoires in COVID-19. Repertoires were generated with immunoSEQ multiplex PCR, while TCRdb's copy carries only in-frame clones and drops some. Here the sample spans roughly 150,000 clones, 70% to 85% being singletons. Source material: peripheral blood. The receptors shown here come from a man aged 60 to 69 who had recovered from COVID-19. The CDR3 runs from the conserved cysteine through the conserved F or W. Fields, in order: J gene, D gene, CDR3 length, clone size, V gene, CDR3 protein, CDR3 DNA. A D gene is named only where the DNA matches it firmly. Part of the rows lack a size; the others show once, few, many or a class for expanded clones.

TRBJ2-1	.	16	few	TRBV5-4	CASSRGSLEQYNEQFF	TGTGCCAGCAGCCGGGGGTCCCTTGAACAATACAATGAGCAGTTCTTC
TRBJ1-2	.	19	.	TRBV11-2	CASSLSAQGHTREDYGYTF	TGTGCCAGCAGCTTATCGGCCCAGGGGCACACCCGCGAAGACTATGGCTACACCTTC
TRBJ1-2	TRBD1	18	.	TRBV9	CASSAKGDRGGINYGYTF	TGTGCCAGCAGCGCCAAGGGGGACAGGGGCGGAATTAACTATGGCTACACCTTC
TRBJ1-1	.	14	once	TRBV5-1	CASSLGDTNTEAFF	TGCGCCAGCAGCTTGGGGGACACGAACACTGAAGCTTTCTTT
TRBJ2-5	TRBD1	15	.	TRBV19	CASSIHRGGQETQYF	TGTGCCAGTAGTATCCACAGGGGCGGACAAGAGACCCAGTACTTC
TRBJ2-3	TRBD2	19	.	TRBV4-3	CASSQGLGWAGGVSDTQYF	TGCGCCAGCAGCCAAGGCCTTGGGTGGGCGGGGGGTGTGTCAGATACGCAGTATTTT
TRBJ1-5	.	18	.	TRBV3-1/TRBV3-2	CASSQGGWATPSNQPQHF	TGTGCCAGCAGCCAAGGGGGCTGGGCTACACCTAGCAATCAGCCCCAGCATTTT
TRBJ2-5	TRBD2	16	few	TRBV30	CAWSVPGTSGQETQYF	TGTGCCTGGAGTGTCCCCGGGACTAGCGGACAAGAGACCCAGTACTTC
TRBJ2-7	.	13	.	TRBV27	CASSLWGDYEQYF	TGTGCCAGCAGTTTATGGGGGGACTACGAGCAGTACTTC
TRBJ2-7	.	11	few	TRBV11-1	CASSRQSEQYF	TGTGCCAGCAGTCGACAGAGCGAGCAGTACTTC
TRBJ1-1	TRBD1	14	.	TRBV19	CASEQGAHGTEAFF	TGTGCCAGCGAACAGGGGGCTCACGGCACTGAAGCTTTCTTT
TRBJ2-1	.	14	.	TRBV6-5	CASSRGEENNEQFF	TGTGCCAGCAGTAGAGGGGAGGAGAACAATGAGCAGTTCTTC
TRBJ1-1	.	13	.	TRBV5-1	CASRRRMNTEAFF	TGCGCCAGCAGGAGGAGGATGAACACTGAAGCTTTCTTT
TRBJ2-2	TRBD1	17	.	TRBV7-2	CASSLRSQGAIIGELFF	TGTGCCAGCAGCTTAAGAAGTCAGGGGGCTATTATCGGGGAGCTGTTTTTT
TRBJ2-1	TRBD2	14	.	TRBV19	CASSRAGGGDEQFF	TGTGCCAGTAGTCGGGCGGGAGGAGGGGATGAGCAGTTCTTC
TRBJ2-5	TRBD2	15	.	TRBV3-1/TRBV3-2	CASSQDLTSGGTQYF	TGTGCCAGCAGCCAAGATTTGACTAGCGGGGGGACCCAGTACTTC
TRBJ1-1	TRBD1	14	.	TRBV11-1	CASSLNQDRAEAFF	TGTGCCAGCAGCTTAAATCAGGACAGGGCTGAGGCTTTCTTT
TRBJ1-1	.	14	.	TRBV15	CATSRDPGSTEAFF	TGTGCCACCAGCAGAGATCCGGGAAGTACTGAAGCTTTCTTT
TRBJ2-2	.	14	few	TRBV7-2	CASSFSGLTGELFF	TGTGCCAGCAGCTTTAGCGGATTAACCGGGGAGCTGTTTTTT
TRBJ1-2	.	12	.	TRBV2	CASSGTLNGYTF	TGTGCCAGCAGTGGGACACTCAATGGCTACACCTTC
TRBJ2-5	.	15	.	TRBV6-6	CASTYGGRGQETQYF	TGTGCCAGCACCTACGGCGGGCGGGGACAAGAGACCCAGTACTTC
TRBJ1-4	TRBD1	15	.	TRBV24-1	CATSENAGGYEKLFF	TGTGCCACCAGTGAAAACGCAGGGGGCTATGAAAAACTGTTTTTT
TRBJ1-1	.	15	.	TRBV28	CASSLLGQLNTEAFF	TGTGCCAGCAGTCTACTTGGACAGCTGAACACTGAAGCTTTCTTT
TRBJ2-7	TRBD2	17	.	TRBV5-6	CASSLVRASGRGDEQYF	TGTGCCAGCAGCTTGGTTCGGGCTAGCGGGAGAGGCGACGAGCAGTACTTC
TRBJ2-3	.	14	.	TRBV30	CAWSDSGNTDTQYF	TGTGCCTGGAGTGATAGCGGAAACACAGATACGCAGTATTTT
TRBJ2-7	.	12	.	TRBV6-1	CASSEPGVEQYF	TGTGCCAGCAGTGAACCCGGGGTCGAGCAGTACTTC
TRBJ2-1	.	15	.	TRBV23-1	CASSQSRTSYNEQFF	TGCGCCAGCAGTCAATCCCGGACATCCTACAATGAGCAGTTCTTC
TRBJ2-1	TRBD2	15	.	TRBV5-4	CASSSSGARYNEQFF	TGTGCCAGCAGCTCAAGCGGGGCCAGGTACAATGAGCAGTTCTTC
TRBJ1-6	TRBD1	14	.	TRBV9	CASSTGTGGSPLHF	TGTGCCAGCAGCACCGGGACAGGGGGATCACCCCTCCACTTT
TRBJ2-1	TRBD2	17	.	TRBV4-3	CASSQDRAASGSYEQFF	TGCGCCAGCAGCCAAGATCGGGCCGCTAGCGGGAGTTATGAGCAGTTCTTC
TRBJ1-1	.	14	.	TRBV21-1	CASRPPDRWTEAFF	TGTGCCAGCAGACCCCCGGACAGATGGACTGAAGCTTTCTTT
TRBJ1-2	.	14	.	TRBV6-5	CASSRTGGDYGYTF	TGTGCCAGCAGCCGGACGGGGGGAGACTATGGCTACACCTTC
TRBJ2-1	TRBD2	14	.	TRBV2	CASSVAGLWNEQFF	TGTGCCAGCAGTGTAGCGGGGCTATGGAATGAGCAGTTCTTC
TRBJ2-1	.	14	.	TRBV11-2	CASSPRTFYNEQFF	TGTGCCAGCAGCCCCCGCACATTTTACAATGAGCAGTTCTTC
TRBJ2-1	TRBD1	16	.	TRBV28	CASSFKGRGQYNEQFF	TGTGCCAGCAGTTTTAAGGGTAGGGGACAGTACAATGAGCAGTTCTTC
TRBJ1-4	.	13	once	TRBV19	CASSINRNEKLFF	TGTGCCAGTAGTATTAACAGGAACGAAAAACTGTTTTTT
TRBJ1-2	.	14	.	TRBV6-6	CASVGGRTNYGYTF	TGTGCCAGCGTTGGGGGGAGAACCAACTATGGCTACACCTTC